One and the same sample provided the 17 T cell receptor beta chains below, sequenced in a study of technical replicates of blood from four donors. Method: immunoSEQ multiplex PCR; TCRdb's copy keeps in-frame clones and lacks some. The table shows about 14,000 clones, with 80% occurring only once. The sequenced sample consisted of PBMCs. These receptors were taken from a human donor in good health.

This clone was detected once. V is TRBV10-3 and J is TRBJ1-2; D not certain. The germline CDR1 and CDR2 sequences are ENHRY and SYGVKD. Trimming removed 0 bases at V and 4 bases at J, with 12 bases between. The CDR3 loop spans 15 amino acids. This chain's CDR3 is CAISESSTDSYGYTF. The CDR3 DNA is TGTGCCATCAGTGAGTCGAGTACCGACTCCTATGGCTACACCTTC.

The CDR3 coding sequence is TGTGCCACCAGCACAGACAACGGACCTCGGCGGGACCTTGGAGAGACCCAGTACTTC. This codes for CATSTDNGPRRDLGETQYF. V and J are TRBV15 and TRBJ2-5; tentatively, D is TRBD2 (6 bases). The germline gives CDR1 LNHNV, CDR2 YYDKDF (reference sequence). V dropped 4 bases and J dropped 4 bases, with 28 bases sitting between them. The CDR3 consists of 19 residues. Combining the CDR3 with reference TRBV15 and TRBJ2-5 gives the whole variable domain DAMVIQNPRYQVTQFGKPVTLSCSQTLNHNVMYWYQQKSSQAPKLLFHYYDKDFNNEADTPDNFQSRRPNTSFCFLDIRSPGLGDTAMYLCATSTDNGPRRDLGETQYFGPGTRLLVL.

The rearrangement joins TRBV9 to TRBJ2-1, with D perhaps TRBD1 (6 bases). Looked up from germline, CDR1 is SGDLS and CDR2 is YYNGEE. V was pared by 8 bases and J by 5 bases, with 20 bases between. This CDR3 is built from 15 residues. The CDR3 DNA is TGTGCCAGTCAGGACAGCGCCAGATTGAACAATGAGCAGTTCTTC. Protein: CASQDSARLNNEQFF. Supplemented by reference TRBV9 and TRBJ2-1, the full variable domain reads DSGVTQTPKHLITATGQRVTLRCSPRSGDLSVYWYQQSLDQGLQFLIQYYNGEERAKGNILERFSAQQFPDLHSELNLSSLELGDSALYFCASQDSARLNNEQFFGPGTRLTVL.

CDR3 in DNA: TGTGCCAGCAGCCCCACGGGGAGTAAACAAGAGACCCAGTACTTC. It translates to CASSPTGSKQETQYF. V is TRBV9 and J is TRBJ2-5, with D maybe TRBD2 (5 bases). This CDR3 is 15 amino acids long. The germline gives CDR1 SGDLS, CDR2 YYNGEE. V was pared by 4 bases and J by 2 bases, with 15 bases between.

The rearrangement uses TRBV19 and TRBJ2-3; weak D call: TRBD1 (6 bases). Germline CDR1 is LNHDA and CDR2 is SQIVND (reference sequence). The V gene lost 4 bases and the J gene lost 11 bases, with 16 bases spanning the gap. The CDR3 loop spans 13 amino acids. In nucleotides, the CDR3 is TGTGCCAGTAGTAACGACAGGCAAGTTGGGCAGTATTTT. Translation gives CASSNDRQVGQYF.

This clone has just one count. J is TRBJ2-2 and V is TRBV5-6; TRBD2 agrees at 7 bases. V trimming: 3 bases; J trimming: 1 base; junction bases outside the gene matches: 3. This CDR3 is built from 15 residues. The germline V gene has CDR1 SGHDT and CDR2 YYEEEE. CDR3 in amino acids: CASSWGLLNTGELFF. The CDR3 nucleotides are TGTGCCAGCAGCTGGGGACTACTGAACACCGGGGAGCTGTTTTTT.

The chain has TRBV27 and TRBJ1-1; 7 nucleotides line up with TRBD1. CDR1 MNHEY and CDR2 SMNVEV come from the germline V gene (reference sequence). Trimming cost V 8 bases and J 4 bases; bases outside gene matches: 13. The length of the CDR3 is 15 residues. CDR3 in amino acids: CASLKTGEVITEAFF. The CDR3 DNA sequence: TGTGCCAGCCTGAAAACAGGGGAAGTAATCACTGAAGCTTTCTTT.

This clone was seen a handful of times. V gene TRBV19 combines with J gene TRBJ1-1; D gene ambiguous. Per germline, CDR1 LNHDA and CDR2 SQIVND (reference sequence). V shed 2 bases and J shed 1 base, with 11 bases lying between them. This CDR3 has 15 residues. The DNA for the CDR3 is TGTGCCAGTAGTATAAATGCAGAATCGAACACTGAAGCTTTCTTT. This encodes CASSINAESNTEAFF. Full variable domain (outside the CDR3, taken from reference TRBV19 and TRBJ1-1): DGGITQSPKYLFRKEGQNVTLSCEQNLNHDAMYWYRQDPGQGLRLIYYSQIVNDFQKGDIAEGYSVSREKKESFPLTVTSAQKNPTAFYLCASSINAESNTEAFFGQGTRLTVV.

The rearrangement links TRBV10-1 to TRBJ2-4; 7 bases match TRBD2. V lost 4 bases to trimming and J lost 6 bases; unmatched junction nucleotides: 6. The V gene's germline CDR1 is WNHNN and CDR2 SYGVQD (reference sequence). CDR3 length equals 14 residues. CDR3 in amino acids: CASSGTSAGNIQYF. CDR3 nucleotide sequence: TGCGCCAGCAGTGGAACTAGCGCGGGAAACATTCAGTACTTC.

This sequence joins TRBV2 and TRBJ1-5, with TRBD1 identical over 8 bases. V dropped 5 bases and J dropped 7; count of bases not matched to a gene: 4. The germline V gene has CDR1 SNHLY and CDR2 FYNNEI. The CDR3 is made up of 13 amino acids. CDR3 protein: CASSRDRLQPQHF. The CDR3 region has the DNA TGTGCCAGCAGTAGGGACAGGCTCCAGCCCCAGCATTTT.

The V gene is TRBV6-6, the J gene TRBJ2-1; no clear D gene. Germline V gene data show CDR1 as MNHNY and CDR2 as SVGAGI (reference sequence). CDR3 size: 14 residues. Deletions cut 2 bases from V and 9 bases from J, with 14 bases between. DNA for the CDR3: TGTGCCAGCAGTTACCTACCGCGGCTCTCTGAGCAGTTCTTC. The encoded protein is CASSYLPRLSEQFF.

The V gene is TRBV7-9, the J gene TRBJ2-7; 7 nucleotides align to TRBD2. With V trimmed by 4 bases and J by 2 bases, 5 bases remained unmatched. CDR1 is SEHNR, CDR2 FQNEAQ, per germline (reference sequence). The CDR3 loop spans 14 amino acids. CDR3 loop: CASSSREAPYEQYF. CDR3 in DNA: TGTGCCAGCAGCTCACGGGAGGCTCCCTACGAGCAGTACTTC.

The CDR3: CASRLHTPSGMFPYNEQFF. CDR3 nucleotides: TGTGCAAGTCGCTTGCACACCCCTAGCGGGATGTTTCCCTACAATGAGCAGTTCTTC. The V and J genes are TRBV12-2 and TRBJ2-1; the D segment call TRBD2 is taken from the table without a DNA check. TRBV12-2 represents a pseudogene. This CDR3 is built from 19 residues.

The V call is TRBV5-1, the J call TRBJ2-7, with D possibly matching TRBD2 (9 bases). CDR3 length equals 18 residues. V was trimmed by 4 bases and J by 2 bases, leaving 25 bases between them. Germline loops: CDR1 SGHRS, CDR2 YFSETQ. The CDR3 bases are TGCGCCAGCAGCCCCCGGACAGGGTTAGCGGGGGCACCCTACGAGCAGTACTTC. As protein: CASSPRTGLAGAPYEQYF.

This sequence joins TRBV7-8 and TRBJ2-4; the D gene is possibly TRBD2 (6 bases). Germline V gene sequence: CDR1 SGHVS, CDR2 FQNEAQ. V shed 6 bases and J shed 0 bases, with 12 bases lying between them. CDR3 length: 15 residues. The CDR3 sequence: CASSYSGLAKNIQYF. DNA for the CDR3: TGTGCCAGCAGTTATAGCGGTCTAGCCAAAAACATTCAGTACTTC.

The rearrangement uses TRBV5-1 and TRBJ2-3; tentatively, D is TRBD2 (5 bases). The V end lost 6 bases, the J end lost 0 bases, and 11 bases lay between the germline ends. The CDR3 loop spans 14 amino acids. The V gene's germline CDR1 is SGHRS and CDR2 YFSETQ. In nucleotides, the CDR3 is TGCGCCAGCACTGAGGGTGGCAGCACAGATACGCAGTATTTT. Its translation is CASTEGGSTDTQYF.

This rearrangement joins TRBV6-4 to TRBJ2-6, with TRBD2 matching over 11 bases. There are 17 residues in the CDR3. J was trimmed by 0 bases and V by 2 bases; bases with no gene match: 0. CDR1 is MRHNA and CDR2 is SNTAGT in the germline V gene. The CDR3: CASSDGTSGSGANVLTF. The CDR3 nucleotides read TGTGCCAGCAGTGACGGGACTAGCGGCTCTGGGGCCAACGTCCTGACTTTC.